This TCR beta chain originates from a study of CD8+CD57+ T cells in acquired aplastic anemia (dated by TCRdb to about 2018). Concerning the study at large: On average, sorted CD4+ and CD8+ cells yielded around 3.5 ug of extracted DNA, with a range of about 0.17 to 27.4 ug. Healthy donor samples averaged roughly 9.8 million reads for CD4+ and under 14 million for CD8+ cells.

TCR repertoires of sorted CD4+ and CD8+ blood T cells from severe aplastic anemia patients and healthy subjects were deep-sequenced in the study. Ficoll-Paque density gradient centrifugation was used to isolate peripheral blood mononuclear cells. Before DNA was extracted, CD4+ and CD8+ T cells were sorted using either FACS or magnetic beads. What the authors observed across the whole study: Patients and healthy controls showed no significant difference in CD8+ Simpson's diversity (P=0.060). Around 30 CD8+ CDR3 sequences were found to be shared between patients and controls, but these sequences appeared to be highly expressed in patients and within the immunodominant clones of the patients.

Its CDR3 holds 13 amino acids, cysteine through phenylalanine. The entry retains the CDR3 DNA only, 39 bases that are in frame from base 1. V lost 3 bases and J lost 4 bases, and the count of bases not matched to a germline gene is 5. The germline V gene (reference sequence) specifies DFQATT as CDR1 and SNEGSKA as CDR2. Genomic DNA served as template for TCR beta VDJ combination and CDR3 sequence profiling. An Illumina HiSeq 2000 was the platform used for TCR repertoire sequencing. The study's own analysis went as follows. TRBV/TRBJ rearrangement plots, CDR3 size and DJ length profiles, and Simpson's diversity index were used to evaluate the repertoires. Whichever DNA sequence was most abundant in the deep sequencing data was defined as the immunodominant clone. CDR3 amino acid sequences were screened for sharing across subjects and compared with published repertoires and the VDJdb database. The raw public data were reprocessed by TCRdb itself: fastp quality trimming at Q25, MiXCR clonotype calling, in-frame beta chains only. For every CDR3 protein sequence, its rows merge into one entry that carries the most common genes and DNA. The V and J calls and clone size are TCRdb's, not the authors'. Present in this sample are about 190,000 distinct CDR3 sequences, roughly half of which were seen just once. The top ten hold roughly 15% of the sample.

Comments on this clonotype: The antigen it recognizes is unknown. No base quality information exists; no much larger clone differs at one position.

The specimen was sorted CD4+, CD8+, or CD8+CD57+ T cells (not recorded which) from PBMCs. This receptor was obtained from a human donor in good health, serving as a control. Recombination connected TRBV20-1 to TRBJ2-7, and TRBD1 matches 8 of the central bases. The DNA reads TGCAGTGCTAGCTCAGGGGGCGAATACGAGCAGTACTTC. This yields the protein CSASSGGEYEQYF.